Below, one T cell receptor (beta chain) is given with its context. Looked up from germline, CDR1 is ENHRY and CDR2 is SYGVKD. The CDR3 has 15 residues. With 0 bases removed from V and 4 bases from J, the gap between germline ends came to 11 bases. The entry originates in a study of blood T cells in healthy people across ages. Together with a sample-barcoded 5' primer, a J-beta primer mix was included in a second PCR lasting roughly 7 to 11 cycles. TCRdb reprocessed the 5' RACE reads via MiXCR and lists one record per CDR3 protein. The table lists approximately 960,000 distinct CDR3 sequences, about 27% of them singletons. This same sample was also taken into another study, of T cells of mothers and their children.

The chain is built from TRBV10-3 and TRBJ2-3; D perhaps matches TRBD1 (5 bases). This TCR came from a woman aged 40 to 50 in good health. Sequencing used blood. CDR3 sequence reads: CAISESGHYADTQYF. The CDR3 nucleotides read TGTGCCATCAGTGAGTCAGGACACTATGCAGATACGCAGTATTTT.